The clone carrying this T cell receptor (beta chain) was detected once. This sample is drawn from a study of OX40 agonist ivuxolimab in advanced cancers. The CDR3 runs 15 residues. Germline assignment: CDR1 MNHEY and CDR2 SMNVEV (reference sequence). Measured with immunoSEQ multiplex PCR; TCRdb has only the in-frame clones, and not every one. Among more than 70,000 clones, under 95% were seen once, and the ten largest hold roughly 13%. The sequence derives from an adult with an advanced solid tumor such as melanoma, head and neck, liver or kidney cancer. The gene calls are TRBV27 and TRBJ2-5; 10 bases fit TRBD1. The DNA end lines up better with TRBJ2-7; the J call may be wrong. Specimen: CD4+ or CD8+ T cells sorted from blood, collected in a trial of the OX40 agonist ivuxolimab. As DNA, the CDR3 is TGTGCCAGCAGTTTTTCGGGGACAGGGGACTCCGAGCAGTACTTC. Its translation is CASSFSGTGDSEQYF.